The clone carrying this TCR beta chain was picked up many times. Its antigen is unknown. Germline lookup yields CDR1 DFQATT and CDR2 SNEGSKA (reference sequence). The CDR3 sequence is 15 residues long. The ends were cut back, 0 bases at V and 0 bases at J, with 9 bases in the middle. This entry comes from a study of spatial heterogeneity in lung cancer. Across the study: Across the raw uncorrected reads, a unique TCR and UMI combination was observed, on average, more than ten times. Study-wide results and limits: More often at tumor resection than at routine follow-up, ubiquitous expanded tumor TCRs were detected in the blood.

Every TCR cDNA molecule bore its own unique molecular identifier. MiXCR, applied by TCRdb to the 5' RACE reads, yields one record per CDR3 protein. Among 60,000 to 85,000 distinct CDR3 sequences listed, 7.5% to 10% were seen once. Regarding time point: blood at routine non-recurrence follow-up after resection. Sequencing covered unsorted whole RNA taken from tumor, nontumor lung or frozen PBMC. The TCR comes from a female donor with early-stage non-small cell lung cancer. The chain has TRBV20-1 and TRBJ2-1, with D unresolved. Source: PBMCs, taken at follow-up. CDR3 protein: CSARDTVSSYNEQFF. The CDR3 DNA is TGCAGTGCTAGAGATACAGTGAGCTCCTACAATGAGCAGTTCTTC.